This record concerns one T cell receptor (beta chain) sequence. V shed 7 bases and J 1 base; nucleotides not matched to a gene: 4. Germline-derived CDR1 and CDR2 are MDHEN and SYDVKM. This CDR3 region has 14 residues. This entry comes from a study of T cell changes during pregnancy in multiple sclerosis. Generated by immunoSEQ multiplex PCR, the TCRdb table keeps only in-frame clones and is missing some. Of more than 75,000 clones in the sample, approximately 94% were seen once. This sequence joins TRBV28 and TRBJ2-3, with TRBD2 identical over 8 bases. The clonotype comes from a female donor with multiple sclerosis, enrolled in a pregnancy study. The sample was peripheral blood, taken in the third trimester of pregnancy. CDR3 nucleotides: TGTGCCAGCACTGAGCGGGGGCGCACAGATACGCAGTATTTT. Protein product: CASTERGRTDTQYF.